This T cell receptor (beta chain) was profiled in a study of T cell responses to AZD1222 COVID-19 vaccine. The wider study: Second-dose intervals near 4 or 12 weeks were combined.

CDR3 size: 14 residues. CDR1 is MDHEN, CDR2 SYDVKM, per germline. Trimming left V 5 bases short and J 0 bases short, with 11 bases between. TCRdb's table, derived via immunoSEQ multiplex PCR, lists solely in-frame clones and lacks some. The data contain approximately 110,000 clones, about 85% of them singletons. General study points: The study identified only five or six AZD1222 recipients as seropositive at baseline. Sampled repertoires all dated from after the peak T cell response. Two AZD1222 administrations were followed by greater Spike-specific TCR breadth and depth.

Comments on this clone: The antigen is undetermined.

The sequence was obtained from an adult in good health. The chain is built from TRBV28 and TRBJ2-7, with unresolved D. This material consisted of peripheral blood, taken on day 0 of AZD1222 vaccination. DNA for the CDR3: TGTGCCAGCAGTGCCTACACGAGCTCCTACGAGCAGTACTTC. Protein: CASSAYTSSYEQYF. The full variable domain, with the rest looked up from reference TRBV28 and TRBJ2-7, is DVKVTQSSRYLVKRTGEKVFLECVQDMDHENMFWYRQDPGLGLRLIYFSYDVKMKEKGDIPEGYSVSREKKERFSLILESASTNQTSMYLCASSAYTSSYEQYFGPGTRLTVT.